These 28 T cell receptor beta chains were all obtained from the same sample, sequenced in a study of T cells in Graves' hyperthyroidism and ophthalmopathy (dated by TCRdb to the late 2010s). Receptors were amplified or captured by multiplex PCR. Data came from an Illumina HiSeq 2000. TCR beta CDR3 regions were amplified from RNA transcripts. A first-round RT-PCR of the TCR CDR3 used the HTBI primer set with the Qiagen OneStep RT-PCR kit. TCRdb cleaned the public reads at Q25 with fastp, built clones with MiXCR and kept in-frame beta chains. For every CDR3 protein sequence, its rows merge into one entry that carries the most common genes and DNA. A total of a few hundred thousand distinct CDR3 sequences appear in this sample, approximately 15% of them only once. The ten largest make up 32% of the sample. Material: blood. These TCRs come from a woman aged 25-40 years with Graves' hyperthyroidism.

In its sample, this clonotype was seen many times. The chain uses TRBV24-1 and TRBJ1-5; TRBD1 agrees at 9 bases. Germline-derived CDR1 and CDR2 are KGHDR and SFDVKD. The V gene end was trimmed by 4 bases and the J gene end by 7 bases; junction bases not matched to a gene: 4. The CDR3 covers 14 residues. The CDR3 loop is CATSEQGAGQPQHF. The CDR3 DNA follows: TGTGCCACCAGTGAACAGGGGGCGGGACAGCCCCAGCATTTT.

This clonotype was detected only a few times. J is TRBJ2-2 and V is TRBV4-2; 10 positions match TRBD2. Germline V lookup: CDR1 LGHNA, CDR2 YNFKEQ. The CDR3 length is 16 residues. The V gene end was trimmed by 5 bases and the J gene end by 4 bases; junction bases not matched to a gene: 7. As DNA, the CDR3 is TGTGCCAGCAGCTTAGCTAGCGGGAGCCCCACCGGGGAGCTGTTTTTT. This codes for CASSLASGSPTGELFF.

This clonotype occurred once. The chain employs TRBV7-3 and TRBJ2-3; D unclear. Germline values: CDR1 SGHTA, CDR2 FQGTGA. The V gene lost 5 bases and the J gene lost 6 bases, with 15 bases spanning the gap. CDR3 length: 14 amino acids. CDR3 amino acids: CASSRATGRDTQYF. CDR3 nucleotide sequence: TGTGCCAGCAGCCGGGCCACGGGTCGGGATACGCAGTATTTT.

This clonotype was recorded a few times. The rearrangement joins TRBV7-3 to TRBJ2-3; D not certain. V lost 1 base and J 5 bases, leaving 10 bases between the germline ends. The CDR3 is 14 residues long. The germline V gene encodes CDR1 SGHTA and CDR2 FQGTGA. CDR3 in amino acids: CASSLIGVGDTQYF. For the CDR3, the DNA is TGTGCCAGCAGCTTAATAGGCGTCGGAGATACGCAGTATTTT. Full variable domain (rest looked up from reference TRBV7-3 and TRBJ2-3): GAGVSQTPSNKVTEKGKYVELRCDPISGHTALYWYRQSLGQGPEFLIYFQGTGAADDSGLPNDRFFAVRPEGSVSTLKIQRTERGDSAVYLCASSLIGVGDTQYFGPGTRLTVL.

This clonotype occurred a few times. The gene calls are TRBV28 and TRBJ2-2; D remains ambiguous. This CDR3 comprises 10 residues. Germline lookup yields CDR1 MDHEN and CDR2 SYDVKM. Deletions cut 7 bases from V and 7 bases from J, with 4 bases between. Here the CDR3 DNA reads TGTGCCAGCAATGGCGGGGAGCTGTTTTTT. Its translation is CASNGGELFF.

A few counts support this clonotype. This clone may be a read error of a much larger clone one base away. V gene TRBV3-1 combines with J gene TRBJ2-1; TRBD1 aligns across 8 bases. Unmatched junction bases numbered 5, after V lost 0 bases and J lost 7 bases. This CDR3 is built from 15 residues. Germline V CDR1 and CDR2: LGHDT, YNNKEL (reference sequence). In DNA form, the CDR3 reads TGTGCCAGCAGCCAAGATGTCGACAGGGGAAATGAGCAGTTCTTC. This sequence encodes CASSQDVDRGNEQFF.

The V gene is TRBV9, the J gene TRBJ2-5; 8 nucleotides line up with TRBD1. Germline V gene sequence: CDR1 SGDLS, CDR2 YYNGEE. The V and J ends lost 3 bases and 5 bases, in that order; junction bases with no gene match: 15. There are 17 residues in the CDR3. As DNA, the CDR3 is TGTGCCAGCAGCGCCTCGACCCCTGGGACAGGTGGGGAGACCCAGTACTTC. It yields the protein CASSASTPGTGGETQYF. The full variable domain, rest sourced from reference TRBV9 and TRBJ2-5, is DSGVTQTPKHLITATGQRVTLRCSPRSGDLSVYWYQQSLDQGLQFLIQYYNGEERAKGNILERFSAQQFPDLHSELNLSSLELGDSALYFCASSASTPGTGGETQYFGPGTRLLVL.

There are many counts of this clonotype. This chain uses TRBV5-6 with TRBJ2-1, with 12 bases fitting TRBD2. Germline lookup yields CDR1 SGHDT and CDR2 YYEEEE. J was trimmed by 9 bases and V by 4 bases; bases with no gene match: 8. The CDR3 covers 15 residues. The chain's CDR3 is CASSPSGRVLVEQFF. CDR3 sequence (DNA): TGTGCCAGCAGCCCTAGCGGGAGGGTTTTGGTTGAGCAGTTCTTC.

The V call is TRBV4-1, the J call TRBJ1-2, with D tentatively TRBD1 (5 bases). Germline V gene data show CDR1 as MGHRA and CDR2 as YSYEKL. The CDR3 has 15 residues. Trimming took off 0 bases at V and 4 bases at J, with 12 bases between the two ends. The CDR3 here is CASSQDSDRVYGYTF. The CDR3 coding sequence is TGCGCCAGCAGCCAAGATAGCGACAGAGTCTATGGCTACACCTTC.

This clonotype was found once. The V call is TRBV6-1, the J call TRBJ2-1; 8 nucleotides align to TRBD2. V trimming: 6 bases; J trimming: 5 bases; junction bases outside the gene matches: 6. Per the germline V gene, CDR1 is MNHNS and CDR2 is SASEGT. The CDR3 length is 14 residues. Written as DNA, the CDR3 is TGTGCCAGCAGGAAACTAGCGGCGAACAATGAGCAGTTCTTC. As protein: CASRKLAANNEQFF.

This clonotype has more than one count but fewer than ten. V gene TRBV6-5 combines with J gene TRBJ2-7; TRBD2 matches at 8 bases. CDR3 length: 15 amino acids. The V gene's germline CDR1 is MNHEY and CDR2 SVGAGI. V gave up 2 bases and J gave up 2 bases; unmatched junction bases: 5. CDR3 in amino acids: CASSYEAGGAYEQYF. For the CDR3, the DNA is TGTGCCAGCAGTTACGAGGCGGGAGGCGCCTACGAGCAGTACTTC.

This clonotype was found many times. The chain carries TRBV7-6 and TRBJ2-1, with a tentative D call TRBD1 (5 bases). Germline CDR1 reads SGHVS; CDR2 reads FNYEAQ. Trimming took 0 bases from V and 5 from J, leaving 11 bases between them. The CDR3 runs 15 residues. This CDR3 is CASSLAGAGNNEQFF. The CDR3 DNA reads TGTGCCAGCAGCTTAGCGGGCGCAGGGAACAATGAGCAGTTCTTC.

This clonotype was observed a handful of times. This sequence joins TRBV4-2 and TRBJ2-2, with D unresolved. This CDR3 has 13 residues. Germline loops: CDR1 LGHNA, CDR2 YNFKEQ. V gave up 0 bases and J gave up 5 bases, with 4 bases separating them. The chain's CDR3 is CASSQDKTGELFF. The CDR3 DNA sequence: TGTGCCAGCAGCCAAGACAAAACCGGGGAGCTGTTTTTT.

This clonotype was detected many times. V is TRBV9 and J is TRBJ1-2; the D gene is possibly TRBD1 (6 bases). This CDR3 contains 14 residues. V shed 2 bases and J shed 5 bases, with 13 bases lying between them. CDR1 is SGDLS, CDR2 YYNGEE, per germline. The CDR3 DNA reads TGTGCCAGCAGCGTCCCGGGACAACGGTATGGCTACACCTTC. Amino acids: CASSVPGQRYGYTF. Full variable domain (remainder filled in from reference TRBV9 and TRBJ1-2): DSGVTQTPKHLITATGQRVTLRCSPRSGDLSVYWYQQSLDQGLQFLIQYYNGEERAKGNILERFSAQQFPDLHSELNLSSLELGDSALYFCASSVPGQRYGYTFGSGTRLTVV.

Details on this clonotype: This may be a read error, as it is one base from a much larger clone. J is TRBJ1-6 and V is TRBV30; the match to TRBD1 covers 7 bases. This CDR3 region has 14 residues. Germline V lookup: CDR1 GTSNPN, CDR2 SVGIG (reference sequence). The CDR3 here is CTWSLQGFGSPLHF. The CDR3 bases are TGTACCTGGAGTCTACAGGGGTTCGGTTCACCCCTCCACTTT.

The rearrangement uses TRBV6-2 or TRBV6-3 and TRBJ2-3; 11 bases fit TRBD2. V lost 0 bases to trimming and J lost 3 bases; unmatched junction nucleotides: 8. Per the germline V gene, CDR1 is MNHEY and CDR2 is SVGEGT. The CDR3 is made up of 18 amino acids. DNA for the CDR3: TGTGCCAGCAGTTACTCGCTAGCGGGAGGAGCGGTAACAGATACGCAGTATTTT. Protein sequence: CASSYSLAGGAVTDTQYF.

The V and J genes are TRBV25-1 and TRBJ2-7; D tentatively reads TRBD1 or TRBD2 (5 bases each). Germline loops: CDR1 MGHDK, CDR2 SYGVNS. V lost 7 bases to trimming and J lost 3 bases, with 10 bases between them. The CDR3 is 12 residues long. The DNA for the CDR3 is TGTGCCAGCAAGGGACGGAGCTACGAGCAGTACTTC. It encodes CASKGRSYEQYF.

The rearrangement joins TRBV7-3 to TRBJ2-7; D possibly corresponds to TRBD2 (5 bases). Germline V gene lookup returns CDR1 SGHTA and CDR2 FQGTGA. The V end lost 5 bases, the J end lost 4 bases, and 9 bases lay between the germline ends. This CDR3 has 12 amino acids. The CDR3 loop reads CASSGSRYEQYF. Here the CDR3 DNA reads TGTGCCAGCAGCGGGAGCCGTTACGAGCAGTACTTC. The whole variable domain, remainder taken from reference TRBV7-3 and TRBJ2-7, is GAGVSQTPSNKVTEKGKYVELRCDPISGHTALYWYRQSLGQGPEFLIYFQGTGAADDSGLPNDRFFAVRPEGSVSTLKIQRTERGDSAVYLCASSGSRYEQYFGPGTRLTVT.

This clonotype appeared many times. The chain has TRBV28 and TRBJ1-6; a possible D gene is TRBD1 (5 bases). The V gene's germline CDR1 is MDHEN and CDR2 SYDVKM. V was trimmed by 5 bases and J by 5 bases, leaving 13 bases between them. The CDR3 consists of 15 residues. CDR3 sequence: CASSTSQGNNSPLHF. The CDR3 region has the DNA TGTGCCAGCAGTACCTCTCAGGGAAATAATTCACCCCTCCACTTT.

This rearrangement joins TRBV27 to TRBJ2-1; the match to TRBD1 covers 9 bases. Trimming removed 8 bases from V and 7 bases from J; junction bases left unmatched: 6. The CDR3 has 13 amino acids. Germline V gives CDR1 MNHEY, CDR2 SMNVEV (reference sequence). DNA of the CDR3: TGTGCCAGCGCGGGACAGGGAAGGAATGAGCAGTTCTTC. As protein: CASAGQGRNEQFF.

A few counts support this clonotype. A read error may explain this, as a much larger clone is one base away. V is TRBV6-1 and J is TRBJ2-7; D possibly uses TRBD1 or TRBD2 (5 bases each). V was pared by 5 bases and J by 0 bases, with 8 bases between. This CDR3 region has 13 residues. CDR1 is MNHNS, CDR2 SASEGT, per germline. The CDR3 nucleotides read TGTGCCAGCAGTTCGGGACGCTCCTACGAGCAGTACTTC. It yields the protein CASSSGRSYEQYF.

As to this clonotype: At one of its ends the junction is not consistent with the germline gene, which may arise from a read error. V and J are TRBV5-1 and TRBJ2-1, with a possible D match to TRBD2 (6 bases). Germline CDR1 SGHRS, CDR2 YFSETQ. This CDR3 has 16 residues. The CDR3 protein is CASSSLLAVGVHEQFF. For the CDR3, the DNA is TGTGCCAGCAGCTCCCTCTTAGCGGTTGGGGTTCACGAGCAGTTCTTC.

This chain uses TRBV6-1 with TRBJ2-1; TRBD2 agrees at 14 bases. V trimming: 6 bases; J trimming: 9 bases; junction bases outside the gene matches: 19. CDR1 and CDR2 (germline): MNHNS, SASEGT. CDR3 length: 19 amino acids. In DNA, the CDR3 is TGTGCCAGCAGCGGCCGCCCGGGACTAGCGGGAGTACTTGGCGGTGAGCAGTTCTTC. Its translation is CASSGRPGLAGVLGGEQFF.

There are a few counts of this clonotype. This chain joins TRBV10-1 and TRBJ2-7; D gene ambiguous. This CDR3 comprises 14 residues. The ends were cut back, 0 bases at V and 3 bases at J, with 9 bases in the middle. Germline V lookup: CDR1 WNHNN, CDR2 SYGVQD (reference sequence). The CDR3, as DNA: TGCGCCAGCAGTGAGTCTAACTCCTTCTACGAGCAGTACTTC. Translated, it gives CASSESNSFYEQYF.

Many counts were recorded for this clonotype. The chain joins TRBV2 to TRBJ2-5; weak D call: TRBD2 (6 bases). Per the germline V gene, CDR1 is SNHLY and CDR2 is FYNNEI. The length of the CDR3 is 16 residues. Trimming removed 6 bases at V and 5 bases at J, with 22 bases between. In nucleotides, the CDR3 is TGTGCCAGCAGGTTGTGGTCTAGCGATTGGGGGGAGACCCAGTACTTC. Protein: CASRLWSSDWGETQYF. Filled out from reference TRBV2 and TRBJ2-5, the complete variable domain reads EPEVTQTPSHQVTQMGQEVILRCVPISNHLYFYWYRQILGQKVEFLVSFYNNEISEKSEIFDDQFSVERPDGSNFTLKIRSTKLEDSAMYFCASRLWSSDWGETQYFGPGTRLLVL.

The chain carries TRBV20-1 and TRBJ2-1, with TRBD2 matching 14 bases. Germline trimming cut 5 bases from V and 5 bases from J; bases unmatched to any gene: 5. Germline V CDR1 and CDR2: DFQATT, SNEGSKA (reference sequence). The CDR3 totals 15 residues. CDR3 DNA sequence: TGCAGTGCTCTCGGGACTAGCGGGAGTAACAATGAGCAGTTCTTC. Protein sequence: CSALGTSGSNNEQFF.

This clonotype was detected ten times or more. The V call is TRBV11-2, the J call TRBJ2-1; tentatively, D is TRBD1 or TRBD2 (5 bases each). V lost 5 bases and J 8 bases, leaving 19 bases between the germline ends. The CDR3 length is 15 residues. The germline gives CDR1 SGHAT, CDR2 FQNNGV. The CDR3 coding sequence is TGTGCCAGCAGCCGTATGGGACGGGGTGGGGATGAGCAGTTCTTC. Residues: CASSRMGRGGDEQFF.

Only a few counts were recorded for this clonotype. The CDR3 DNA reads as TGCAGTGCCCTACGACTAGCGGGAGAGGTAGCAGATACGCAGTATTTT. Its protein is CSALRLAGEVADTQYF. The chain links TRBV20-1 to TRBJ2-3; TRBD2 aligns across 12 bases. The germline V gene encodes CDR1 DFQATT and CDR2 SNEGSKA (reference sequence). The CDR3 is 16 amino acids. V was clipped by 6 bases and J by 4 bases; unmatched bases: 11.